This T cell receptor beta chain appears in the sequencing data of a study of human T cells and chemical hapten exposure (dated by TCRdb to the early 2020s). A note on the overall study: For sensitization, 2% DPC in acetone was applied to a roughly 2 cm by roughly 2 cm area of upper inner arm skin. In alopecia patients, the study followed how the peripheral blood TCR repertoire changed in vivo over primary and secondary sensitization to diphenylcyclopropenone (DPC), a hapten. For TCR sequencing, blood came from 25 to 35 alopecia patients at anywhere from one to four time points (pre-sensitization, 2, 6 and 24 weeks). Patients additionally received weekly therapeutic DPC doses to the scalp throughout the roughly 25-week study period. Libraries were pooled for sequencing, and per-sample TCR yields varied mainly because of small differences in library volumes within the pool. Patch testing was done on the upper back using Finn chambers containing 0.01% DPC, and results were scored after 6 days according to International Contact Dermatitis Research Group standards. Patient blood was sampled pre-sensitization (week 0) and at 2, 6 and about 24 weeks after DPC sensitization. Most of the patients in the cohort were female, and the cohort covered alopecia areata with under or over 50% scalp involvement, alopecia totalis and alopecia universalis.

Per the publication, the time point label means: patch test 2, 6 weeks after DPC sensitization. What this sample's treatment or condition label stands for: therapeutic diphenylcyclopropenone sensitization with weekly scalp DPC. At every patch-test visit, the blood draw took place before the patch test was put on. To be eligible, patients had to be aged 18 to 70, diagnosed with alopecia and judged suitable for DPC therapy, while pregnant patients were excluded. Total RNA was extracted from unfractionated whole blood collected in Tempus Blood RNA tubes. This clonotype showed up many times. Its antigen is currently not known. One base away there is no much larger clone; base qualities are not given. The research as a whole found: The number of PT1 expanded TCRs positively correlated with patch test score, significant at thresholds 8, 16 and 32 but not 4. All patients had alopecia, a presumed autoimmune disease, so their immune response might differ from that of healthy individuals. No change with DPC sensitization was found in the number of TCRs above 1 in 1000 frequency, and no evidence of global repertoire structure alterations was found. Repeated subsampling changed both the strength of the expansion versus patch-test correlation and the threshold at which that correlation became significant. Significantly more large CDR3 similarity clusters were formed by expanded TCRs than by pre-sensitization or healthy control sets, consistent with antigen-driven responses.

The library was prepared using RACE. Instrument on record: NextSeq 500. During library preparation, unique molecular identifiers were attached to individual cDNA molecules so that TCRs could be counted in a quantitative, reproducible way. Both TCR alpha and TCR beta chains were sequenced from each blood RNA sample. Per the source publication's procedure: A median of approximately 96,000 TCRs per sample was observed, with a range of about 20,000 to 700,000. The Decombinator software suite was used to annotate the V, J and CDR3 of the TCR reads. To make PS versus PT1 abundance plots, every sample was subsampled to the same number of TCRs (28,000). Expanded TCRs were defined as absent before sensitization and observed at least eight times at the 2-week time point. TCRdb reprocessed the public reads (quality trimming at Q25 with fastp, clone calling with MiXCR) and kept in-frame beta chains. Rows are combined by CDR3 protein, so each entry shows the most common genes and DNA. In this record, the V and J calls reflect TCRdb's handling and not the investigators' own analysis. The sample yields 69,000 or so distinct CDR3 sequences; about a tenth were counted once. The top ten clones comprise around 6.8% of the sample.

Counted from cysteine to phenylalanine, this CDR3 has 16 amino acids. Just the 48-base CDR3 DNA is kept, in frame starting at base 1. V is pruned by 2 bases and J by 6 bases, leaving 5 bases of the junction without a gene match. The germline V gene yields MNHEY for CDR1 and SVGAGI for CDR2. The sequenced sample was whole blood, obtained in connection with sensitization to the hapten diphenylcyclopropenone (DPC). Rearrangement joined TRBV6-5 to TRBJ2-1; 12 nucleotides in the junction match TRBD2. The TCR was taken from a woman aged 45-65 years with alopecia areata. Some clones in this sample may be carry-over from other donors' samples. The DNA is TGTGCCAGCAGTTACGTGGGACTAGCGGGTAGCAATGAGCAGTTCTTC. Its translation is CASSYVGLAGSNEQFF.